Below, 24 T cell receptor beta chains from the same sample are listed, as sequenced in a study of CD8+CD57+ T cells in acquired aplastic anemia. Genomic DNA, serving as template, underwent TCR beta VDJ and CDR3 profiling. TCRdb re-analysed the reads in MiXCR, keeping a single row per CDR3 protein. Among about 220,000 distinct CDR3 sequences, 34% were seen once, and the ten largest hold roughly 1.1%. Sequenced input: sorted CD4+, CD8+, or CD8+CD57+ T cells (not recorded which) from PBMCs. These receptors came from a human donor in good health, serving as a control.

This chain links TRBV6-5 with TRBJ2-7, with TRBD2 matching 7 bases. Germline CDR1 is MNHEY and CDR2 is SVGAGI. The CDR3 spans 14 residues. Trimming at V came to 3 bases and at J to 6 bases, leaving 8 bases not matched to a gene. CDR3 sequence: CASSYGGGLLEQYF. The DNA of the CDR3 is TGTGCCAGCAGTTATGGGGGAGGGCTTCTCGAGCAGTACTTC.

In DNA form, the CDR3 reads TGTGCCAGCGGGGGGGCCTTCTACGAGCAGTACTTC. Its translation: CASGGAFYEQYF. The chain couples TRBV10-3 to TRBJ2-7, with 9 bases matching TRBD2. From germline, CDR1 is ENHRY and CDR2 SYGVKD. The CDR3 runs to 12 residues. Trimming at V came to 10 bases and at J to 3 bases, leaving 4 bases not matched to a gene.

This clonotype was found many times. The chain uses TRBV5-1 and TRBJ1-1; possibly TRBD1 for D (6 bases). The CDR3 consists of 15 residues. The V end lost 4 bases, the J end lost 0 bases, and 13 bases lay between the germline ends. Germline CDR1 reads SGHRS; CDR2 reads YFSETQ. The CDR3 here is CASSMQGGLNTEAFF. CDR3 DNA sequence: TGCGCCAGCAGCATGCAAGGGGGTCTGAACACTGAAGCTTTCTTT.

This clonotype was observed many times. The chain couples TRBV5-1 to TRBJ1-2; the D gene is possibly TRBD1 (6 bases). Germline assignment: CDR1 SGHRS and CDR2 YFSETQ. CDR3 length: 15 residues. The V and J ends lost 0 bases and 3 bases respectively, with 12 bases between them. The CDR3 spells CASSLGDRSDYGYTF. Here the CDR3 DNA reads TGCGCCAGCAGCTTGGGCGACAGGTCCGACTATGGCTACACCTTC.

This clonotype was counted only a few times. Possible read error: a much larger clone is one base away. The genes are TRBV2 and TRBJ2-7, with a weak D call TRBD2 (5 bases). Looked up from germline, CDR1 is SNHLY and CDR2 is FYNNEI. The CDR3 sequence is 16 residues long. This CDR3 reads CASGERWRLSSYEQYF. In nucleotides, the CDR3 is TGTGCCAGCGGTGAACGATGGAGGCTGAGCTCCTACGAGCAGTACTTC.

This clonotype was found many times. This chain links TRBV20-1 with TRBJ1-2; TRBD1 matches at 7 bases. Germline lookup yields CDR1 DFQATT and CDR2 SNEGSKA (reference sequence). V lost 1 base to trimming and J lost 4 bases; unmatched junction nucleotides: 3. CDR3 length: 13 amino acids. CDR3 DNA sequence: TGCAGTGCTAGAGGGACAGGTATCTATGGCTACACCTTC. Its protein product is CSARGTGIYGYTF.

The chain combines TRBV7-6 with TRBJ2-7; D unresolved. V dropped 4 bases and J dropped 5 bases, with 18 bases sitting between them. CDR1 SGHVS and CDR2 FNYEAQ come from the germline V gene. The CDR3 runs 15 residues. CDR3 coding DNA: TGTGCCAGCAGCTCAGATGAATCCCTCCTTGACGAGCAGTACTTC. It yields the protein CASSSDESLLDEQYF. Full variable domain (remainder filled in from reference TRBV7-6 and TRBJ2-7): GAGVSQSPRYKVTKRGQDVALRCDPISGHVSLYWYRQALGQGPEFLTYFNYEAQQDKSGLPNDRFSAERPEGSISTLTIQRTEQRDSAMYRCASSSDESLLDEQYFGPGTRLTVT.

The CDR3: CASRDRGNSPLHF. The CDR3, as DNA: TGTGCCAGTCGGGACAGGGGTAATTCACCCCTCCACTTT. The genes are TRBV19 and TRBJ1-6; 10 bases map to TRBD1. Germline assignment: CDR1 LNHDA and CDR2 SQIVND (reference sequence). The CDR3 is 13 residues long. V dropped 8 bases and J dropped 6; count of bases not matched to a gene: 1.

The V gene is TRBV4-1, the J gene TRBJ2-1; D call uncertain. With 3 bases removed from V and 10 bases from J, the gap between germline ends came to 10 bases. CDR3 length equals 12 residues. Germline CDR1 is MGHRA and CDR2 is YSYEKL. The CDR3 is CASSHPLGEQFF. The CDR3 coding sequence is TGCGCCAGCAGCCACCCCTTGGGGGAGCAGTTCTTC.

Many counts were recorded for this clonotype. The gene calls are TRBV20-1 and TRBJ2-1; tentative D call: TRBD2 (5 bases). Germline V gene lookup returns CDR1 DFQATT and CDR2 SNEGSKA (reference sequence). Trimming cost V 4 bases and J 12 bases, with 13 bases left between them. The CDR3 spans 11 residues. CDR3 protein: CSATSPSGQFF. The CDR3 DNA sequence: TGCAGTGCTACCTCCCCAAGCGGGCAGTTCTTC.

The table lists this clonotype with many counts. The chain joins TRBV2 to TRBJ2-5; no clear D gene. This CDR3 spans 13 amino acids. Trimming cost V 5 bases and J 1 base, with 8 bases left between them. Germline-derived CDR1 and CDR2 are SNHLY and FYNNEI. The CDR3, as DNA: TGTGCCAGCAGTTTTGGGCTCCAAGAGACCCAGTACTTC. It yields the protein CASSFGLQETQYF.

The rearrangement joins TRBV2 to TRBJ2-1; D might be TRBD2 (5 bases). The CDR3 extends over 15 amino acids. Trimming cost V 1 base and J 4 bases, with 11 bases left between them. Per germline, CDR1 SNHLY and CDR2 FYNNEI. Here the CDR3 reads CASSEGGFRYNEQFF. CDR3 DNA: TGTGCCAGCAGTGAAGGAGGGTTCCGTTACAATGAGCAGTTCTTC.

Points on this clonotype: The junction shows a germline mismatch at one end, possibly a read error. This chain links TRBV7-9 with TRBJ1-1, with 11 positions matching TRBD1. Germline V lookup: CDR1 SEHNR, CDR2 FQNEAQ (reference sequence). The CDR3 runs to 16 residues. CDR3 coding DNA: TGTGCCAGCAGAGCCCCGGACAGGGGGCGCAGGACTGAAGCTCTCTTT. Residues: CASRAPDRGRRTEALF.

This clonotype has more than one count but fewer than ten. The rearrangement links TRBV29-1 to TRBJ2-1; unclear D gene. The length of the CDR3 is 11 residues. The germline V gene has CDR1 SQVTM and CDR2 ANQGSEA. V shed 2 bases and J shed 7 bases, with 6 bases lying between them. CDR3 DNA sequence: TGCAGCGTTGAAAACGGAAATGAGCAGTTCTTC. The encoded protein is CSVENGNEQFF.

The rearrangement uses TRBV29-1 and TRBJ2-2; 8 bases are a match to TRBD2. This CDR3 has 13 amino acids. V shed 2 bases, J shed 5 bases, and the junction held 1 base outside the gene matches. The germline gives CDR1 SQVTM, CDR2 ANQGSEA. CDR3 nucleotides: TGCAGCGTTGAAAGCGGGAGTACCGGGGAGCTGTTTTTT. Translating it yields CSVESGSTGELFF.

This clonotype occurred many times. DNA for the CDR3: TGCAGCGATACAGGAGCCACATCGGAGACCCAGTACTTC. It codes for CSDTGATSETQYF. This chain uses TRBV29-1 with TRBJ2-5, with D tentatively TRBD1 (5 bases). This CDR3 has 13 amino acids. Trimming took off 7 bases at V and 5 bases at J, with 17 bases between the two ends. CDR1 and CDR2 (germline): SQVTM, ANQGSEA. The full variable domain, in which reference TRBV29-1 and TRBJ2-5 provide the parts outside the CDR3, is SAVISQKPSRDICQRGTSLTIQCQVDSQVTMMFWYRQQPGQSLTLIATANQGSEATYESGFVIDKFPISRPNLTFSTLTVSNMSPEDSSIYLCSDTGATSETQYFGPGTRLLVL.

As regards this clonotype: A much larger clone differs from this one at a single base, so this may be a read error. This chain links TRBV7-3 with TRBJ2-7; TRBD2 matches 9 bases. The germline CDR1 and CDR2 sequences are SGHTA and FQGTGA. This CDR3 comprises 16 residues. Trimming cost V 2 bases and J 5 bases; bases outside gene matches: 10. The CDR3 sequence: CASSLAGTSPRDEQYF. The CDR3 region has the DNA TGTGCCAGCAGCTTAGCCGGGACTAGCCCAAGAGACGAGCAGTACTTC. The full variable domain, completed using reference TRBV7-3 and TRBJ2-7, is GAGVSQTPSNKVTEKGKYVELRCDPISGHTALYWYRQSLGQGPEFLIYFQGTGAADDSGLPNDRFFAVRPEGSVSTLKIQRTERGDSAVYLCASSLAGTSPRDEQYFGPGTRLTVT.

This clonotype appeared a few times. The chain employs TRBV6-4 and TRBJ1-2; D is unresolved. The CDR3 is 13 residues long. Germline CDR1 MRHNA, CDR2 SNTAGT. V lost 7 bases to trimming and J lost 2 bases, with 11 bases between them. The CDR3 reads CASKAAINYGYTF. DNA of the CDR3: TGTGCCAGCAAGGCAGCGATCAACTATGGCTACACCTTC.

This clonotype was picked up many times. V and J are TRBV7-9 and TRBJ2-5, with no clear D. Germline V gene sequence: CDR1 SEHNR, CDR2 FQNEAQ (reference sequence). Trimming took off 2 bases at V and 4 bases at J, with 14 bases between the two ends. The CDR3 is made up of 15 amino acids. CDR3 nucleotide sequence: TGTGCCAGCAGCTTACTGTCCCTGTCGGTAGAGACCCAGTACTTC. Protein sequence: CASSLLSLSVETQYF.

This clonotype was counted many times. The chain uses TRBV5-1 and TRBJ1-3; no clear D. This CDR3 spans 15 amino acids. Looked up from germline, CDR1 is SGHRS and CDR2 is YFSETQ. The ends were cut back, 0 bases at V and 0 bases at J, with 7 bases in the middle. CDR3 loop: CASSLAEHSGNTIYF. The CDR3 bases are TGCGCCAGCAGCTTGGCGGAACACTCTGGAAACACCATATATTTT. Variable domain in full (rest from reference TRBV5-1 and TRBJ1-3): KAGVTQTPRYLIKTRGQQVTLSCSPISGHRSVSWYQQTPGQGLQFLFEYFSETQRNKGNFPGRFSGRQFSNSRSEMNVSTLELGDSALYLCASSLAEHSGNTIYFGEGSWLTVV.

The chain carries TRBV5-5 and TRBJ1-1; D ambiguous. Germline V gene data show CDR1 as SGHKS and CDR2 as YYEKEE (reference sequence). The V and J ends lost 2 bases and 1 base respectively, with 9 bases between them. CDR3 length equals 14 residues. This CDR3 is CASSLPAGNTEAFF. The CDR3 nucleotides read TGTGCCAGCAGCTTACCGGCAGGGAACACTGAAGCTTTCTTT. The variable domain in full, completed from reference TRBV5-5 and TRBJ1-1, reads DAGVTQSPTHLIKTRGQQVTLRCSPISGHKSVSWYQQVLGQGPQFIFQYYEKEERGRGNFPDRFSARQFPNYSSELNVNALLLGDSALYLCASSLPAGNTEAFFGQGTRLTVV.

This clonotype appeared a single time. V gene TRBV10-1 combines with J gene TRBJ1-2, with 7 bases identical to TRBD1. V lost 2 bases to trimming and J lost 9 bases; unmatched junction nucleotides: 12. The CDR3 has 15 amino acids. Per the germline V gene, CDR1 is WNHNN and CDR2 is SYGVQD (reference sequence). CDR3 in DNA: TGCGCCAGCAGTGAGGTACCAGACAGGGCAGGTCGCTACACCTTC. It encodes CASSEVPDRAGRYTF.

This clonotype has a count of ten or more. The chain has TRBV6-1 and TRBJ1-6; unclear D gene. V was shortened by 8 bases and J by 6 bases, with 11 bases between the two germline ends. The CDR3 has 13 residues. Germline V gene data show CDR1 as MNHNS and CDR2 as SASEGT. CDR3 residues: CASQPELNSPLHF. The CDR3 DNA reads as TGTGCCAGCCAGCCCGAACTTAATTCACCCCTCCACTTT.

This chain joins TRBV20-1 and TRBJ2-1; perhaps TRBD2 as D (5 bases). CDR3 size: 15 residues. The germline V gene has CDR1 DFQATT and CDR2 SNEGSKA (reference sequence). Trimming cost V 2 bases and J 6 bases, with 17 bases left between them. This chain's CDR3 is CSARLSRGLINEQFF. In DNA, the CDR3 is TGCAGTGCTAGACTATCCCGAGGACTTATCAATGAGCAGTTCTTC.